This T cell receptor beta chain comes out of a study of blood T cells in healthy people across ages. Broader study findings: As naive T cell percentage varied, TCR beta diversity correlated strongly with it. Whereas aged donors had fewer naive CD4+ cells, long-lived donors had more of them and higher diversity.

Germline V gives CDR1 LGHNA, CDR2 YNFKEQ. The ends lost 2 bases at V and 4 bases at J; junction bases unmatched: 11. This CDR3 is 17 amino acids long. Through a sample-barcoded 5' primer and a J-beta primer mix, a second PCR was run for roughly 6 to 11 cycles. CDR3-containing paired-end reads numbering at least 2.5 million came from each sample. TCRdb analysed the 5' RACE reads with MiXCR anew, one entry per CDR3 protein. This table holds 1.5 million or so distinct CDR3 sequences, approximately 43% found once. As to this clonotype: Its target is unknown.

Per sample, no less than 5.5 micrograms of total RNA were extracted. This TCR was sampled from a woman under 30 in good health. The sample taken for sequencing was blood. The chain joins TRBV4-2 to TRBJ2-3; 8 nucleotides align to TRBD2. DNA for the CDR3: TGTGCCAGCAGCCAACGGTACAGCGGGAGTGTTGCAGATACGCAGTATTTT. This translates into CASSQRYSGSVADTQYF.